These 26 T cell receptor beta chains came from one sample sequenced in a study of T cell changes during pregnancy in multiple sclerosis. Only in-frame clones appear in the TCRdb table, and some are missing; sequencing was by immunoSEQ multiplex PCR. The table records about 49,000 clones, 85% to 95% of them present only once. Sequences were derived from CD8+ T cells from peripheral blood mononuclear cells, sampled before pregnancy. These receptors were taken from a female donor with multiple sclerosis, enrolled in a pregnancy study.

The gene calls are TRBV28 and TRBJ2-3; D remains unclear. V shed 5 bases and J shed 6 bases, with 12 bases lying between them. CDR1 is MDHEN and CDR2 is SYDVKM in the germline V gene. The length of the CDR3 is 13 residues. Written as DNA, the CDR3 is TGTGCCAGCAGTCCCGTTACAACCGATACGCAGTATTTT. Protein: CASSPVTTDTQYF.

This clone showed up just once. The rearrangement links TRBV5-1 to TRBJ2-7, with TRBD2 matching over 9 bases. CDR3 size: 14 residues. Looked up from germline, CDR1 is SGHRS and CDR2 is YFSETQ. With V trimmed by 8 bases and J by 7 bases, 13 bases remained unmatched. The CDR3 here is CASSPGLAFMEQYF. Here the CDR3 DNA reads TGCGCCAGTAGCCCCGGACTAGCGTTTATGGAGCAGTACTTC.

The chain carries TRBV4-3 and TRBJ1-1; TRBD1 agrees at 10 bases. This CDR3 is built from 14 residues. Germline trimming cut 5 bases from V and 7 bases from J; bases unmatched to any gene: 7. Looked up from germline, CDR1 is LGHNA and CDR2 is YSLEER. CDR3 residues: CASSGRQGAIEAFF. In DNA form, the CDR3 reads TGCGCCAGCAGCGGTCGACAGGGGGCGATTGAAGCTTTCTTT.

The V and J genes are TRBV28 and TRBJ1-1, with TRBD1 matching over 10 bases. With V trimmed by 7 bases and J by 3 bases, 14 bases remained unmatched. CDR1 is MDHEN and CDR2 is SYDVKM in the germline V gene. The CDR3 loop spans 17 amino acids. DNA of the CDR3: TGTGCCAGCACCAAAGACAGGGGGCGGCCTCTAGACACTGAAGCTTTCTTT. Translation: CASTKDRGRPLDTEAFF.

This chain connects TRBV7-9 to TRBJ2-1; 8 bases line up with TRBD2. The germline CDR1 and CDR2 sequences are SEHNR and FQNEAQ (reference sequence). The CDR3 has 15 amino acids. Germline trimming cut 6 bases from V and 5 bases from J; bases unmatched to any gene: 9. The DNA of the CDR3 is TGTGCCAGCAGTCCACCCGGGACTAGAGACAATGAGCAGTTCTTC. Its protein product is CASSPPGTRDNEQFF.

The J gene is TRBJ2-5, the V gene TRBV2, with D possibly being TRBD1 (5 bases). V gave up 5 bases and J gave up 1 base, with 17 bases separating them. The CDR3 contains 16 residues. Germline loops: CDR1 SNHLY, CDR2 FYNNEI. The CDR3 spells CASSNIFHGAQETQYF. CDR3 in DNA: TGTGCCAGCAGTAACATTTTTCATGGGGCCCAAGAGACCCAGTACTTC.

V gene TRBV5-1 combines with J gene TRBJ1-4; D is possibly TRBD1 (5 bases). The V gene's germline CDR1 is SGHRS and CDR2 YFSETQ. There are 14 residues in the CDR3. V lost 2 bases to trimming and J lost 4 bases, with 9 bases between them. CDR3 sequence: CASSFRDFNEKLFF. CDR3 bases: TGCGCCAGCAGCTTCCGGGACTTTAATGAAAAACTGTTTTTT.

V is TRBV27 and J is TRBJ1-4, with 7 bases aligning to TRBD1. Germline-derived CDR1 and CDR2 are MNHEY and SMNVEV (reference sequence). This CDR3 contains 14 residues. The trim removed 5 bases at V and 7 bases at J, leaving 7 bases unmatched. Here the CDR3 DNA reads TGTGCCAGCAGTCCCGGGCGACAGGGTGAAAAACTGTTTTTT. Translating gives CASSPGRQGEKLFF.

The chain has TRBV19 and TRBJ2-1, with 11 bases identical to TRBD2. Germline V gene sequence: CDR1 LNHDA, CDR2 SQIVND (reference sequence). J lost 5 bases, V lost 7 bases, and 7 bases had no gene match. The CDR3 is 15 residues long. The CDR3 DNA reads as TGTGCCAGTACCCCGACTAGCGGGAATAACAATGAGCAGTTCTTC. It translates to CASTPTSGNNNEQFF.

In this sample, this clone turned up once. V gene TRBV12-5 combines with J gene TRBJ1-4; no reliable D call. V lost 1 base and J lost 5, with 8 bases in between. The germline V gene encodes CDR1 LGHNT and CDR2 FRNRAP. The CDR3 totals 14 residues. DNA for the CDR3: TGTGCTAGTGGTTTGGGACGGGGAAATGAAAAACTGTTTTTT. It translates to CASGLGRGNEKLFF.

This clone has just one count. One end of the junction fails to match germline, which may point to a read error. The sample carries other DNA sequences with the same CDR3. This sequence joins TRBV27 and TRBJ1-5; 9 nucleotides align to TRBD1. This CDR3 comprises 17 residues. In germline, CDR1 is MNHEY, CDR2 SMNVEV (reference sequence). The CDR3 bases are TGTGCCAGCAGTTTATCTTATGACAGGGGGTACAATCAGCCCCAGCACTTT. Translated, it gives CASSLSYDRGYNQPQHF.

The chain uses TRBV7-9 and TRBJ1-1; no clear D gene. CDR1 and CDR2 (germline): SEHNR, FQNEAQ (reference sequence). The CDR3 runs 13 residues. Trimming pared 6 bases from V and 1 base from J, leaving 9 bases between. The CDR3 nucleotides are TGTGCCAGCAGGCCCACCGGGAACACTGAAGCTTTCTTT. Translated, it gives CASRPTGNTEAFF.

The CDR3 DNA is TGTGCCAGCAGCCTCTCCCGGGGGACTCTCGAGTACAATGAGCAGTTCTTC. It specifies CASSLSRGTLEYNEQFF. The V call is TRBV7-2, the J call TRBJ2-1; D perhaps matches TRBD2 (6 bases). Between the trimmed V and J ends, which lost 5 bases and 4 bases, there was a span of 21 bases. Germline values: CDR1 SGHTA, CDR2 FQGNSA. The CDR3 is 17 amino acids.

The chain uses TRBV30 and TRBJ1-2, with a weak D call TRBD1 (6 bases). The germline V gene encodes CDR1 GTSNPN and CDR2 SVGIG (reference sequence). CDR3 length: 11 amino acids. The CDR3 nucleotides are TGTGCTGAACAGGGTAACTATGGCTACACCTTC. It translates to CAEQGNYGYTF.

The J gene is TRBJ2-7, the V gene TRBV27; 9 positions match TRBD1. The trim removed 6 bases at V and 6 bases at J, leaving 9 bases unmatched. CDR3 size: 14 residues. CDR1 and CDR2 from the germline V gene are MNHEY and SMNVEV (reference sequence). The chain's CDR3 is CASSRGQGGVEQYF. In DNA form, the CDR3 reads TGTGCCAGCAGCCGGGGACAGGGTGGCGTCGAGCAGTACTTC.

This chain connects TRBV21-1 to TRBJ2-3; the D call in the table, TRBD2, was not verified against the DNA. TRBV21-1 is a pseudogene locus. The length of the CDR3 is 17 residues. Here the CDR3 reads CASRLKGLAVTPDTQYF. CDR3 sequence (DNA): TGTGCCAGCCGATTAAAGGGACTAGCGGTAACACCAGATACGCAGTATTTT.

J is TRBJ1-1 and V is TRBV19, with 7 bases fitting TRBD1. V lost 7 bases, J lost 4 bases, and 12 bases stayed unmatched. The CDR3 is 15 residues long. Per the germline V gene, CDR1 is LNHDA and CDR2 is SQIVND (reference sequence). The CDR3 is CASTPGGGAGTEAFF. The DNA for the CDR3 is TGTGCCAGTACCCCAGGAGGGGGCGCAGGCACTGAAGCTTTCTTT.

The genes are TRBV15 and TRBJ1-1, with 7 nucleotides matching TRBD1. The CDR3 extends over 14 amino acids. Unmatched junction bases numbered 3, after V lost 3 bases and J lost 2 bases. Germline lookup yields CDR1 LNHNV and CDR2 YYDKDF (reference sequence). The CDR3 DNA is TGTGCCACCAGCAGCCACAGGGGAAACACTGAAGCTTTCTTT. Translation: CATSSHRGNTEAFF. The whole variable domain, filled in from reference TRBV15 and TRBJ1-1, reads DAMVIQNPRYQVTQFGKPVTLSCSQTLNHNVMYWYQQKSSQAPKLLFHYYDKDFNNEADTPDNFQSRRPNTSFCFLDIRSPGLGDTAMYLCATSSHRGNTEAFFGQGTRLTVV.

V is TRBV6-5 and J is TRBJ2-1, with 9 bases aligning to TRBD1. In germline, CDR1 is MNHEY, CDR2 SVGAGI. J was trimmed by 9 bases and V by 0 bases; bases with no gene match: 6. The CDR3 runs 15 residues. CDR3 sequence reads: CASSYSHRGQGEQFF. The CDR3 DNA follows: TGTGCCAGCAGTTACTCCCACAGGGGGCAGGGTGAGCAGTTCTTC.

The CDR3 nucleotides read TGCGCCAGCAGCTTGATAAGTGTTCGGGACAGTAACTATGGCTACACCTTC. It encodes CASSLISVRDSNYGYTF. This chain links TRBV5-1 with TRBJ1-2, with TRBD1 matching over 7 bases. This CDR3 has 17 residues. Trimming cost V 1 base and J 1 base; bases outside gene matches: 10. Germline V lookup: CDR1 SGHRS, CDR2 YFSETQ.

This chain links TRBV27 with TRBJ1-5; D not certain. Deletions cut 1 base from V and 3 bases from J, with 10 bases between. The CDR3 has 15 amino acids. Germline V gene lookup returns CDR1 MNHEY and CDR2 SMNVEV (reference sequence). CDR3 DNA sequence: TGTGCCAGCAGTTTATTCCCCGGAGACAATCAGCCCCAGCATTTT. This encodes CASSLFPGDNQPQHF.

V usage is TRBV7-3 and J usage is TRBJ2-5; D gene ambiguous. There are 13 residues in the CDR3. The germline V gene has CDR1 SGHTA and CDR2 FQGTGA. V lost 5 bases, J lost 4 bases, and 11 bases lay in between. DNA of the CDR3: TGTGCCAGCAGCCTAGTGGGTGGAGAGACCCAGTACTTC. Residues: CASSLVGGETQYF.

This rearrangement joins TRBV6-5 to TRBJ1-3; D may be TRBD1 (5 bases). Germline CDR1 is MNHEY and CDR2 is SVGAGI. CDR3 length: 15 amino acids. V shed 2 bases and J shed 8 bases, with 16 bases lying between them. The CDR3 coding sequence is TGTGCCAGCAGTTACGGACGGAGACAGTACGACACCATATATTTT. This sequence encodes CASSYGRRQYDTIYF.

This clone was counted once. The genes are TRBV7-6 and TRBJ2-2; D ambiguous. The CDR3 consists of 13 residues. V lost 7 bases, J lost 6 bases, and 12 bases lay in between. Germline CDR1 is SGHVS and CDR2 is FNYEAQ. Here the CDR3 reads CASTPGFSGELFF. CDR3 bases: TGTGCCAGCACCCCGGGTTTTTCCGGGGAGCTGTTTTTT.

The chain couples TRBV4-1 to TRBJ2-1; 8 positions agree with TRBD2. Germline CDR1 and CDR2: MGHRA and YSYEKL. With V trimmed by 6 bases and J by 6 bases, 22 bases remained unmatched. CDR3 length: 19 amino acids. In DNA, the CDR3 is TGCGCCAGCAGGGACACTGGGCAGCGGGGGACAATCCATTTCAATGAGCAGTTCTTC. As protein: CASRDTGQRGTIHFNEQFF.

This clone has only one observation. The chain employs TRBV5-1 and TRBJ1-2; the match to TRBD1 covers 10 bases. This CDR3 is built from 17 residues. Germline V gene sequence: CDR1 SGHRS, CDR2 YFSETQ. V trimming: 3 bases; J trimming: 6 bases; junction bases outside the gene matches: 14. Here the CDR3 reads CASSYSGTGVGSDGYTF. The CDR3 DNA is TGCGCCAGCAGCTATTCCGGGACAGGGGTCGGGAGCGATGGCTACACCTTC.